The 10 T cell receptor beta chains listed next were all sequenced from one sample in a study of T-cell reconstitution after alpha-beta-depleted transplantation in children. Preparation of the TCRbeta library used unique molecular identifiers. TCRdb reprocessed the PCR reads with MiXCR, giving one entry per CDR3 protein. Counted here are about 470,000 distinct CDR3 sequences, 43% occurring once; the ten biggest clones make up 27%. Source: PBMCs, taken before TCRalphabeta/CD19-depleted stem cell transplant. These receptors were taken from a girl aged 2-10 years with aplastic anemia, due to receive a stem cell transplant.

J is TRBJ2-5 and V is TRBV5-1; 7 bases align to TRBD2. V gave up 3 bases and J gave up 2 bases; unmatched junction bases: 7. Germline V CDR1 and CDR2: SGHRS, YFSETQ. The CDR3 runs to 15 residues. The CDR3 region is CASSSRGEGQETQYF. The DNA for the CDR3 is TGCGCCAGCAGCTCCCGGGGGGAGGGTCAAGAGACCCAGTACTTC.

This clonotype was counted only a few times. V gene TRBV27 combines with J gene TRBJ1-5; 7 bases line up with TRBD1. Germline loops: CDR1 MNHEY, CDR2 SMNVEV (reference sequence). V lost 8 bases to trimming and J lost 0 bases; unmatched junction nucleotides: 4. This CDR3 spans 14 amino acids. The CDR3 here is CASGYRGSNQPQHF. The CDR3 DNA reads as TGTGCCAGCGGCTACAGGGGTAGCAATCAGCCCCAGCATTTT.

There are many counts of this clonotype. V and J are TRBV12-3 or TRBV12-4 and TRBJ1-5, with a possible D match to TRBD1 (6 bases). The CDR3 is made up of 13 amino acids. V was clipped by 5 bases and J by 7 bases, with 12 bases between them. The CDR3 spells CASSAIQGQPQHF. CDR3 DNA sequence: TGTGCCAGCAGTGCTATCCAGGGGCAGCCCCAGCATTTT.

This chain joins TRBV19 and TRBJ1-4; D ambiguous. V shed 5 bases and J shed 8 bases, with 12 bases lying between them. The germline gives CDR1 LNHDA, CDR2 SQIVND (reference sequence). The CDR3 spans 13 residues. The CDR3 loop reads CASSPRADEKLFF. The DNA of the CDR3 is TGTGCCAGTAGTCCCCGCGCAGACGAAAAACTGTTTTTT.

This clonotype has only a few counts. V is TRBV5-1 and J is TRBJ2-5, with no clear D. This CDR3 has 12 amino acids. V lost 4 bases and J 7 bases, leaving 11 bases between the germline ends. Looked up from germline, CDR1 is SGHRS and CDR2 is YFSETQ. The CDR3 DNA reads as TGCGCCAGCAGCGATACCGTGGGGACCCAGTACTTC. It translates to CASSDTVGTQYF.

V usage is TRBV7-2 and J usage is TRBJ2-7; D is unclear. The germline V and J ends were trimmed by 1 base and 0 bases, with 10 bases remaining between them. From germline, CDR1 is SGHTA and CDR2 FQGNSA. The CDR3 is 15 amino acids. CDR3 sequence (DNA): TGTGCCAGCAGCTTAGGCCGCGCGTCCTCCTACGAGCAGTACTTC. It specifies CASSLGRASSYEQYF.

This clonotype was seen at least ten times. The chain uses TRBV27 and TRBJ1-2; no firm D call. Germline assignment: CDR1 MNHEY and CDR2 SMNVEV (reference sequence). Trimming took 0 bases from V and 3 from J, leaving 8 bases between them. This CDR3 is 14 amino acids long. The CDR3 is CASSLSGGHYGYTF. The CDR3 DNA follows: TGTGCCAGCAGTTTATCGGGAGGGCACTATGGCTACACCTTC.

In its sample, this clonotype was seen a few times. V and J are TRBV7-2 and TRBJ1-2; TRBD1 is a possible D gene (5 bases). Germline V gives CDR1 SGHTA, CDR2 FQGNSA. Trimming removed 5 bases at V and 8 bases at J, with 21 bases between. CDR3 length: 15 residues. DNA of the CDR3: TGTGCCAGCAGCCGACCCGGACAACGCGGGAGAGGCTACACCTTC. Protein product: CASSRPGQRGRGYTF.

The table lists this clonotype with a few counts. The chain links TRBV6-1 to TRBJ2-6; 8 nucleotides align to TRBD1. Germline assignment: CDR1 MNHNS and CDR2 SASEGT. CDR3 size: 18 residues. Germline trimming cut 5 bases from V and 2 bases from J; bases unmatched to any gene: 11. CDR3 bases: TGTGCCAGCAGTCGGGACAGGTTAGGTCTTACTGGGGCCAACGTCCTGACTTTC. Translating gives CASSRDRLGLTGANVLTF.

The sample holds a few counts of this clonotype. DNA for the CDR3: TGTGCCAGTAGTATACCAGGGGGCGCGAAGACGAGTGGCTACACCTTC. Translated: CASSIPGGAKTSGYTF. The chain couples TRBV19 to TRBJ1-2, with 8 nucleotides matching TRBD1. Unmatched junction bases numbered 12, after V lost 2 bases and J lost 7 bases. The CDR3 is made up of 16 amino acids. The germline gives CDR1 LNHDA, CDR2 SQIVND (reference sequence).